A selection of T cell receptor beta chains follows, all from one sample in a study of identifying expanded T cells in peripheral blood. Generated by immunoSEQ multiplex PCR, the TCRdb table keeps only in-frame clones and is missing some. Among 70,000 or so clones, under 90% were seen once, and the ten largest hold roughly 3%. Source material: blood. The origin of the receptors is a person between 18 and 75 years old in good health. Both conserved end residues are part of each CDR3. The D gene is left open where the match is weak. Only some rows state a clone size, as once, few, many or a class for expanded clones.

j_gene,d_gene,v_gene,abundance,CDR3aa,CDR3nt
TRBJ2-3,TRBD1,TRBV13,-,CASSLGTGSSTDTQYF,TGTGCCAGCAGCTTAGGGACAGGGTCTTCGACAGATACGCAGTATTTT
TRBJ2-7,-,TRBV19,-,CASSIGGHAGQYF,TGTGCCAGTAGTATAGGGGGCCACGCTGGGCAGTACTTC
TRBJ2-2,-,TRBV4-1,once,CASSQLRDARAGELFF,TGCGCCAGCAGCCAATTGAGAGACGCCCGAGCCGGGGAGCTGTTTTTT
TRBJ2-3,-,TRBV29-1,few,CSADEGGTDTQYF,TGCAGCGCCGACGAAGGGGGTACAGATACGCAGTATTTT
TRBJ1-1,TRBD1,TRBV5-1,-,CASTTPGQVEAFF,TGCGCCAGCACCACCCCGGGACAGGTTGAAGCTTTCTTT
TRBJ2-5,TRBD1,TRBV9,-,CASSRDSPGETQYF,TGTGCCAGCAGCCGGGACAGCCCCGGGGAGACCCAGTACTTC
TRBJ2-1,TRBD2,TRBV7-2,-,CASSLGASGNEQFF,TGTGCCAGCAGCTTAGGCGCTAGCGGGAATGAGCAGTTCTTC
TRBJ2-5,-,TRBV27,-,CASSLMDNPETQYF,TGTGCCAGCAGTTTAATGGACAATCCGGAGACCCAGTACTTC
TRBJ2-5,TRBD1,TRBV6-5,-,CASSYSPGGRGETQYF,TGTGCCAGCAGTTACTCTCCAGGGGGTCGGGGTGAGACCCAGTACTTC
TRBJ1-5,TRBD1,TRBV19,once,CASSDRVGYQPQHF,TGTGCCAGTAGTGACAGGGTTGGTTACCAGCCCCAGCATTTT
TRBJ2-3,-,TRBV5-6,-,CASSLGRADTQYF,TGTGCCAGCAGCTTGGGTCGGGCAGATACGCAGTATTTT
TRBJ1-2,-,TRBV10-3,-,CAISESSQGPEYGYTF,TGTGCCATCAGTGAGTCTAGTCAGGGGCCAGAATATGGCTACACCTTC
TRBJ2-5,TRBD1,TRBV28,-,CASSLGTGTQETQYF,TGTGCCAGCAGTTTAGGGACAGGGACCCAAGAGACCCAGTACTTC
TRBJ1-4,-,TRBV28,-,CASRNRDGTNEKLFF,TGTGCCAGCAGGAACAGGGATGGAACTAATGAAAAACTGTTTTTT
TRBJ2-2,TRBD2,TRBV30,-,CAWRTSGGSGELFF,TGTGCCTGGAGGACTAGCGGGGGGAGCGGGGAGCTGTTTTTT
TRBJ1-1,-,TRBV6-5,-,CASSYSRDTEAFF,TGTGCCAGCAGTTACTCGAGGGACACTGAAGCTTTCTTT
TRBJ2-7,-,TRBV7-9,-,CASSLREASYEQYF,TGTGCCAGCAGCTTGAGGGAGGCCTCCTACGAGCAGTACTTC
TRBJ1-2,-,TRBV4-2,-,CASSQEPGTVYGYTF,TGTGCCAGCAGCCAAGAACCGGGGACCGTTTATGGCTACACCTTC
TRBJ2-5,-,TRBV19,-,CASRADQGKTQYF,TGTGCCAGTAGGGCCGATCAGGGGAAGACCCAGTACTTC
TRBJ1-4,TRBD1,TRBV9,-,CASSPRQGEKLFF,TGTGCCAGCAGCCCGAGACAGGGTGAAAAACTGTTTTTT
TRBJ2-7,-,TRBV27,once,CASSSQGNRAYEQYF,TGTGCCAGCAGTTCACAGGGTAATCGGGCCTACGAGCAGTACTTC
TRBJ2-1,TRBD2,TRBV4-3,-,CASSETSGGAWQFF,TGCGCCAGCAGCGAGACTAGCGGGGGGGCTTGGCAGTTCTTC
TRBJ2-7,-,TRBV2,-,CASSVTALGGQYF,TGTGCCAGCAGTGTTACAGCTCTGGGCGGGCAGTACTTC
TRBJ1-2,TRBD1,TRBV7-2,-,CASSRSQGGLSGYTF,TGTGCCAGCAGCCGTTCACAGGGGGGACTGAGTGGCTACACCTTC
TRBJ1-2,-,TRBV6-5,-,CASSYSPQDSNYGYTF,TGTGCCAGCAGTTACTCACCTCAGGACTCTAACTATGGCTACACCTTC
TRBJ2-5,-,TRBV13,-,CASSSLQGGETQYF,TGTGCCAGCAGCTCGCTACAGGGGGGGGAGACCCAGTACTTC
TRBJ2-1,TRBD2,TRBV28,-,CASSLFAGVFHNEQFF,TGTGCCAGCAGTTTGTTTGCGGGAGTATTCCACAATGAGCAGTTCTTC
TRBJ1-1,TRBD1,TRBV6-5,-,CASSLQGASKAFF,TGTGCCAGCAGTCTACAGGGGGCGAGTAAAGCTTTCTTT
TRBJ1-1,TRBD1,TRBV19,-,CASSMQGGTEAFF,TGTGCCAGTAGTATGCAGGGGGGCACTGAAGCTTTCTTT
TRBJ1-2,-,TRBV29-1,-,CSDSPGTRYGYTF,TGCAGCGATTCTCCGGGGACCCGCTATGGCTACACCTTC
TRBJ2-3,-,TRBV20-1,-,CSAGTDTQYF,TGCAGTGCAGGCACAGATACGCAGTATTTT
TRBJ2-2,-,TRBV2,-,CASSLQGAGELFF,TGTGCCAGCAGTCTACAGGGTGCCGGGGAGCTGTTTTTT
TRBJ1-5,-,TRBV5-6,-,CASSFFGGNQPQHF,TGTGCCAGCAGCTTCTTCGGGGGGAATCAGCCCCAGCATTTT
TRBJ2-7,TRBD2,TRBV30,-,CAWSTSGGSYEQYF,TGTGCCTGGAGCACTAGCGGGGGTTCCTACGAGCAGTACTTC
TRBJ2-5,-,TRBV2,once,CASSADGQQETQYF,TGTGCCAGCTCTGCCGATGGACAGCAAGAGACCCAGTACTTC
TRBJ2-7,-,TRBV15,-,CATSRDTGYEQYF,TGTGCCACCAGCAGAGATACCGGCTACGAGCAGTACTTC
TRBJ2-3,-,TRBV4-1,-,CASSQDGVGISTDTQYF,TGCGCCAGCAGCCAAGATGGGGTGGGCATTAGCACAGATACGCAGTATTTT
TRBJ2-2,TRBD1,TRBV29-1,-,CSVEAGGRGTGELFF,TGCAGCGTTGAAGCAGGGGGCAGGGGCACCGGGGAGCTGTTTTTT
TRBJ2-3,-,TRBV2,-,CASSGDTDTQYF,TGTGCCAGCAGCGGGGACACAGATACGCAGTATTTT
TRBJ2-3,TRBD2,TRBV7-8,-,CASSQTAGGVNTQYF,TGTGCCAGCAGCCAGACCGCGGGGGGCGTAAATACGCAGTATTTT
TRBJ1-2,TRBD1,TRBV18,-,CASSPSGMVTGGRGYGYTF,TGTGCCAGCTCACCATCAGGGATGGTGACAGGGGGCAGGGGCTATGGCTACACCTTC
TRBJ2-5,-,TRBV2,-,CASSEGFQGPKTQYF,TGTGCCAGCAGTGAAGGGTTCCAGGGTCCTAAGACCCAGTACTTC
TRBJ2-4,-,TRBV14,-,CASSREENIQYF,TGTGCCAGCAGCCGGGAAGAAAACATTCAGTACTTC
TRBJ2-5,-,TRBV27,-,CASSLRIGIVGRSETQYF,TGTGCCAGCAGTTTAAGGATTGGGATAGTAGGGAGGTCGGAGACCCAGTACTTC
TRBJ2-7,TRBD2,TRBV7-8,-,CASSLGGGSVYEQYF,TGTGCCAGCAGCTTAGGGGGCGGGAGTGTCTACGAGCAGTACTTC
TRBJ2-5,-,TRBV19,-,CASSINRKETQYF,TGTGCCAGTAGTATAAATCGAAAAGAGACCCAGTACTTC